The T cell receptor (beta chain) under discussion was sequenced for a study of blood T cells in healthy people across ages. Sample-barcoded 5' priming and a J-beta primer mix drove a second PCR of roughly 7 to 11 cycles. Via MiXCR, TCRdb re-called the 5' RACE reads, giving one row per CDR3 protein. The table lists about 680,000 distinct CDR3 sequences, about 52% of them singletons. The germline V gene has CDR1 SNHLY and CDR2 FYNNEI. The CDR3 spans 14 residues. Trimming shortened V by 5 bases and J by 6 bases, and 16 bases separated the two germline ends. The chain employs TRBV2 and TRBJ1-2; D possibly corresponds to TRBD1 (5 bases). Sequenced input: blood. The sequence was collected from a woman aged 55-75 years in good health. The CDR3 DNA is TGTGCCAGCAGTTTGAGGGACTCCGTCCATGGCTACACCTTC. Translating gives CASSLRDSVHGYTF.